These 9 T cell receptor beta chains were all obtained from the same sample, sequenced in a study of CD4 and CD8 cells across lung adenocarcinoma regions. TCRdb analysed the PCR reads with MiXCR anew, one entry per CDR3 protein. This repertoire shows approximately 3,500 distinct CDR3 sequences, about 68% found once; its top ten account for approximately 16%. Input material: CD4+ T cells from the margin of a lung tumor. These receptor sequences come from a male donor with lung adenocarcinoma. The CD4 and CD8 labels of this study may be unreliable.

CDR3 region: CASSYQWIAGGKGETQYF. The CDR3 bases are TGTGCCAGCAGCTACCAGTGGATAGCGGGGGGGAAGGGAGAGACCCAGTACTTC. The chain is built from TRBV6-5 and TRBJ2-3, with TRBD2 matching over 11 bases. The DNA end is more similar to TRBJ2-5, so the J call may be wrong. CDR3 length: 18 residues. Germline assignment: CDR1 MNHEY and CDR2 SVGAGI.

The chain couples TRBV6-1 to TRBJ2-5; 9 bases agree with TRBD2. J was trimmed by 5 bases and V by 5 bases; bases with no gene match: 12. CDR3 length: 16 residues. Germline-derived CDR1 and CDR2 are MNHNS and SASEGT. CDR3 DNA: TGTGCCAGCAGTCCCGGGTCTAGCGGGGCTGGGGAGACCCAGTACTTC. Amino acid sequence: CASSPGSSGAGETQYF.

The chain couples TRBV7-2 to TRBJ2-1; 10 positions agree with TRBD1. With V trimmed by 5 bases and J by 4 bases, 8 bases remained unmatched. This CDR3 is 16 amino acids long. Germline V gives CDR1 SGHTA, CDR2 FQGNSA. The CDR3 coding sequence is TGTGCCAGCAGCAACGACAGGGGGCGTACTTACAATGAGCAGTTCTTC. This encodes CASSNDRGRTYNEQFF.

This clonotype is judged medium-sized. This chain links TRBV6-1 with TRBJ1-4; the D is unclear. The CDR3 sequence is 15 residues long. Germline V gene data show CDR1 as MNHNS and CDR2 as SASEGT. The germline V and J ends were trimmed by 4 bases and 0 bases, with 9 bases remaining between them. CDR3 loop: CASSGFGATNEKLFF. In DNA, the CDR3 is TGTGCCAGCAGTGGCTTTGGGGCAACTAATGAAAAACTGTTTTTT.

This clonotype appeared a single time. This chain links TRBV6-1 with TRBJ2-6; possibly TRBD1 or TRBD2 for D (5 bases each). The CDR3 sequence is 17 residues long. CDR1 is MNHNS and CDR2 is SASEGT in the germline V gene. With 6 bases removed from V and 2 bases from J, the gap between germline ends came to 17 bases. This chain's CDR3 is CASSSYWGFAGANVLTF. In nucleotides, the CDR3 is TGTGCCAGCAGCTCCTACTGGGGGTTCGCTGGGGCCAACGTCCTGACTTTC.

The CDR3 nucleotides are TGTGCCAGCAGATCAGCCCAGACTAGACAGGGGGTACCGAACACCGGGGAGCTGTTTTTT. This gives the protein CASRSAQTRQGVPNTGELFF. The rearrangement uses TRBV3-1 and TRBJ2-2, with 9 positions matching TRBD1. With 6 bases clipped from V and 0 bases from J, the junction kept 17 bases outside the gene matches. There are 20 residues in the CDR3. Germline CDR1 and CDR2: LGHDT and YNNKEL (reference sequence).

This clonotype was seen only once. At one end, the junction sequence differs from germline, possibly due to a read error. V gene TRBV6-1 combines with J gene TRBJ2-1; 8 nucleotides align to TRBD2. This CDR3 spans 14 amino acids. From germline, CDR1 is MNHNS and CDR2 SASEGT. CDR3 amino acids: CASKEGTSGDEQFF. CDR3 nucleotide sequence: TGTGCCAGCAAGGAAGGAACTAGCGGCGATGAGCAGTTCTTT.

The V call is TRBV12-3 or TRBV12-4, the J call TRBJ2-1; TRBD1 agrees at 11 bases. Trimming cost V 3 bases and J 7 bases; bases outside gene matches: 5. The CDR3 is 15 residues long. CDR3 sequence reads: CASSFSGTGGNEQFF. Here the CDR3 DNA reads TGTGCCAGCAGTTTCTCCGGGACAGGGGGGAATGAGCAGTTCTTC.

The chain uses TRBV7-2 and TRBJ2-1; 10 bases align to TRBD2. Germline V lookup: CDR1 SGHTA, CDR2 FQGNSA. The CDR3 covers 15 residues. Unmatched junction bases numbered 2, after V lost 2 bases and J lost 4 bases. Here the CDR3 DNA reads TGTGCCAGCAGCTTATCTAGCGGGAGTTACAATGAGCAGTTCTTC. Its protein is CASSLSSGSYNEQFF.